This T cell receptor beta chain comes out of a study of T-cell reconstitution after alpha-beta-depleted transplantation in children. Using unique molecular identifiers, the investigators prepared the TCRbeta library. TCRdb re-derived calls from the PCR reads in MiXCR, one entry per CDR3 protein. The sample holds over 550,000 distinct CDR3 sequences, roughly a tenth seen once. Trimming pared 7 bases from V and 7 bases from J, leaving 8 bases between. The CDR3 consists of 10 residues. The germline V gene has CDR1 DFQATT and CDR2 SNEGSKA (reference sequence). This clonotype came up many times. The gene calls are TRBV20-1 and TRBJ2-1; D remains ambiguous. Sequencing was performed on PBMCs from the stem cell graft donor, taken from the stem cell graft. The TCR originated in a human donor who donated a stem cell graft to a child with acute myeloid leukemia. CDR3 bases: TGCAGTGGTGAGATGAATGAGCAGTTCTTC. Amino acids: CSGEMNEQFF.